The rows below give T cell receptor beta chains drawn from one sample of a study of T cell changes during pregnancy in multiple sclerosis. The method was immunoSEQ multiplex PCR; TCRdb's version includes in-frame clones alone and lacks a portion of them. The sample shows approximately 25,000 clones, 70% to 90% of them seen only once. The input for sequencing was CD4+ T cells from peripheral blood mononuclear cells, taken in the first trimester of pregnancy. Receptors were obtained from a female donor in good health, enrolled as a control in a pregnancy study. Each CDR3 is given with its conserved first and last residue. D genes are given only for firm matches. The size entry is marked missing in some rows and otherwise reads once, few, many or a size class.

j_gene: TRBJ2-7
len: 14
abundance: .
d_gene: TRBD1
v_gene: TRBV11-3
CDR3nt: TGTGCCAGCAGCTTAGATACCGGGACAGGGGAGCAGTACTTC
CDR3aa: CASSLDTGTGEQYF

j_gene: TRBJ2-5
len: 16
abundance: .
d_gene: .
v_gene: TRBV19
CDR3nt: TGTGCCAGTAGTCCCCAGGGTAGTTACCCAGAAGAGACCCAGTACTTC
CDR3aa: CASSPQGSYPEETQYF

j_gene: TRBJ2-7
len: 15
abundance: .
d_gene: TRBD1
v_gene: TRBV9
CDR3nt: TGTGCCAGCAGCGTAGAAGGGACAGGGTTCTACGAGCAGTACTTC
CDR3aa: CASSVEGTGFYEQYF

j_gene: TRBJ2-3
len: 17
abundance: .
d_gene: TRBD2
v_gene: TRBV5-1
CDR3nt: TGCGCCAGCAGATATAGCGGGGGGGGAATTTTCACAGATACGCAGTATTTT
CDR3aa: CASRYSGGGIFTDTQYF

j_gene: TRBJ1-1
len: 16
abundance: once
d_gene: TRBD1
v_gene: TRBV18
CDR3nt: TGTGCCAGCTCACCGAACCAGGGGACAGCGAACACTGAAGCTTTCTTT
CDR3aa: CASSPNQGTANTEAFF

j_gene: TRBJ1-3
len: 17
abundance: .
d_gene: TRBD1
v_gene: TRBV28
CDR3nt: TGTGCCAGCAGCCTGACAGGGCTGGAGCAAGGTGGAAACACCATATATTTT
CDR3aa: CASSLTGLEQGGNTIYF

j_gene: TRBJ1-5
len: 14
abundance: .
d_gene: .
v_gene: TRBV6-1
CDR3nt: TGTGCCAGCAGCGTAGACAGGAACAATCAGCCCCAGCATTTT
CDR3aa: CASSVDRNNQPQHF

j_gene: TRBJ1-2
len: 14
abundance: .
d_gene: .
v_gene: TRBV2
CDR3nt: TGTGCCAGCAGGGGAAGAGGGGGGGAATCTAGCTACACCTTC
CDR3aa: CASRGRGGESSYTF

j_gene: TRBJ2-1
len: 13
abundance: .
d_gene: .
v_gene: TRBV10-3
CDR3nt: TGTGCCATCACCGTAGGACTTTCCAATGAGCAGTTCTTC
CDR3aa: CAITVGLSNEQFF

j_gene: TRBJ2-2
len: 15
abundance: .
d_gene: TRBD1
v_gene: TRBV9
CDR3nt: TGTGCCAGCAGCCCTAGGACAGGGGGCACCGGGGAGCTGTTTTTT
CDR3aa: CASSPRTGGTGELFF

j_gene: TRBJ1-2
len: 13
abundance: .
d_gene: TRBD1
v_gene: TRBV28
CDR3nt: TGTGCCAGCAGCGTACAGGGGGCAAGTGGCTACACCTTC
CDR3aa: CASSVQGASGYTF

j_gene: TRBJ2-3
len: 17
abundance: .
d_gene: TRBD2
v_gene: TRBV7-9
CDR3nt: TGTGCCAGCAGCTTAGCTGTGGGACTAGCGGGTTCAGATACGCAGTATTTT
CDR3aa: CASSLAVGLAGSDTQYF

j_gene: TRBJ2-2
len: 14
abundance: once
d_gene: .
v_gene: TRBV5-4
CDR3nt: TGTGCCAGCAGCGCGGATCCGAACACCGGGGAGCTGTTTTTT
CDR3aa: CASSADPNTGELFF

j_gene: TRBJ2-5
len: 15
abundance: .
d_gene: TRBD2
v_gene: TRBV5-6
CDR3nt: TGTGCCAGCAGCTTTTTACCTAGCGGACAAGAGACCCAGTACTTC
CDR3aa: CASSFLPSGQETQYF

j_gene: TRBJ2-2
len: 11
abundance: .
d_gene: .
v_gene: TRBV20-1
CDR3nt: TGCAGTGCTAGGAGGACCGGGGAGCTGTTTTTT
CDR3aa: CSARRTGELFF

j_gene: TRBJ1-1
len: 14
abundance: few
d_gene: .
v_gene: TRBV6-1
CDR3nt: TGTGCCAGCACCCGGTCGGTGATGAACACTGAAGCTTTCTTT
CDR3aa: CASTRSVMNTEAFF

j_gene: TRBJ2-1
len: 17
abundance: .
d_gene: TRBD2
v_gene: TRBV5-6
CDR3nt: TGTGCCAGCAGGCGGAAGCCGTTAGCGGGAGCATACAATGAGCAGTTCTTC
CDR3aa: CASRRKPLAGAYNEQFF

j_gene: TRBJ1-5
len: 12
abundance: .
d_gene: .
v_gene: TRBV30
CDR3nt: TGTGCCTGGAGTGCCCCTAATCAGCCCCAGCATTTT
CDR3aa: CAWSAPNQPQHF

j_gene: TRBJ2-5
len: 16
abundance: .
d_gene: TRBD2
v_gene: TRBV15
CDR3nt: TGTGCCACCAGCACCCAGACTAGCGGGCCACAAGAGACCCAGTACTTC
CDR3aa: CATSTQTSGPQETQYF

j_gene: TRBJ2-4
len: 17
abundance: .
d_gene: .
v_gene: TRBV7-8
CDR3nt: TGTGCCAGCAGCTTAGGGATGAGGGATTGGGCCAAAAACATTCAGTACTTC
CDR3aa: CASSLGMRDWAKNIQYF

j_gene: TRBJ1-2
len: 15
abundance: .
d_gene: .
v_gene: TRBV27
CDR3nt: TGTGCCAGCAGCATACCCCGGGACTCCCACTATGGCTACACCTTC
CDR3aa: CASSIPRDSHYGYTF

j_gene: TRBJ1-1
len: 17
abundance: .
d_gene: .
v_gene: TRBV4-1
CDR3nt: TGCGCCAGCGCGGGCGAGGGAAGTATGAGGATGAACACTGAAGCTTTCTTT
CDR3aa: CASAGEGSMRMNTEAFF

j_gene: TRBJ2-3
len: 14
abundance: .
d_gene: TRBD1
v_gene: TRBV11-3
CDR3nt: TGTGCCAGCAGCTTCAACAGGGGCGCAGATACGCAGTATTTT
CDR3aa: CASSFNRGADTQYF

j_gene: TRBJ1-2
len: 16
abundance: .
d_gene: .
v_gene: TRBV4-1
CDR3nt: TGCGCCAGCAGCCAAGTAGGGGGGGTGGCCGACTATGGCTACACCTTC
CDR3aa: CASSQVGGVADYGYTF

j_gene: TRBJ2-3
len: 14
abundance: .
d_gene: TRBD2
v_gene: TRBV19
CDR3nt: TGTGCCAGTAGTATAGAGGGAGGGCCAGGGACGCAGTATTTT
CDR3aa: CASSIEGGPGTQYF

j_gene: TRBJ2-1
len: 17
abundance: .
d_gene: TRBD2
v_gene: TRBV10-3
CDR3nt: TGTGCCATCAGTGAGAATGTTGGACTAGCAAGCAACAATGAGCAGTTCTTC
CDR3aa: CAISENVGLASNNEQFF

j_gene: TRBJ1-1
len: 14
abundance: few
d_gene: .
v_gene: TRBV4-2
CDR3nt: TGTGCCAGCAGCCAAGGGGCCTTGAACACTGAAGCTTTCTTT
CDR3aa: CASSQGALNTEAFF

j_gene: TRBJ1-2
len: 13
abundance: .
d_gene: .
v_gene: TRBV28
CDR3nt: TGTGCCAGCAGTTTTTTCGAGCACTCCGGCTACACCTTC
CDR3aa: CASSFFEHSGYTF